This T cell receptor (beta chain) was observed in a study of blood T cell repertoires in COVID-19. Study at large: COVID-19 samples, acute and convalescent, were from the United States, Italy and Spain. T cells, B-cell-depleted T cells, or PBMCs supplied cDNA or gDNA.

As handled by the study authors: By means of reference gene primer amplification, nucleated cell counts were estimated. Clones were read by immunoSEQ multiplex PCR, and TCRdb kept only the in-frame ones, dropping some. Clone size and the V and J calls come from that table; the DNA yielded D and trimming. This sample has approximately 180,000 clones, with roughly 82% found just once. Individuals drawn from under 30 US areas were about 18 to 100 years old. Sequencing was done on a sample of PBMCs or T cells enriched from blood (not recorded which). This sequence was found in a woman aged 55-75 years with acute COVID-19.

CDR3 in amino acids: CASRMTGSYGYTF. The CDR3 DNA is TGTGCCAGCAGGATGACTGGAAGTTATGGCTACACCTTC. This chain joins TRBV28 and TRBJ1-2; D is ambiguous. The CDR3 is 13 residues long. V was trimmed by 6 bases and J by 5 bases, leaving 13 bases between them. Germline loops: CDR1 MDHEN, CDR2 SYDVKM.